Listed below are T cell receptor beta chains from one sample, sequenced in a study of CD8+CD57+ T cells in acquired aplastic anemia. TCRdb recomputed calls from the reads with MiXCR, one row per CDR3 protein. The data hold about 180,000 distinct CDR3 sequences, with 40% to 50% observed a single time. The sequenced sample was sorted CD4+, CD8+, or CD8+CD57+ T cells (not recorded which) from PBMCs. These receptor sequences come from a human donor in good health. Both conserved end residues are part of each CDR3. A D gene is named only where the DNA matches it firmly. Size is omitted from some rows. Given values are once, few, many or a class for expanded clones.

j_call	d_call	clone_size	v_call	cdr3_aa	cdr3_nt
TRBJ1-2	NA	once	TRBV11-2	CASSLAGEGHGYTF	TGTGCCAGCAGCTTAGCGGGGGAGGGGCATGGCTACACCTTC
TRBJ2-3	NA	NA	TRBV24-1	CATSEHTSWVADTQYF	TGTGCCACCAGTGAACATACTAGCTGGGTGGCAGATACGCAGTATTTT
TRBJ1-1	TRBD1	NA	TRBV30	CAWNRDRGSNTEAFF	TGTGCCTGGAACCGGGACAGGGGGTCGAACACTGAAGCTTTCTTT
TRBJ2-3	NA	NA	TRBV7-8	CASSANQGDTQYF	TGTGCCAGCAGCGCAAACCAGGGGGATACGCAGTATTTT
TRBJ1-1	NA	NA	TRBV6-6	CASSYGREAFF	TGTGCCAGCAGTTATGGCCGTGAAGCTTTCTTT
TRBJ2-1	TRBD2	many	TRBV9	CASSLGLAGVGEQFF	TGTGCCAGCAGTTTAGGACTAGCGGGAGTAGGTGAGCAGTTCTTC
TRBJ1-4	NA	many	TRBV29-1	CSALKTNNEKLFF	TGCAGCGCTTTAAAAACAAATAATGAAAAACTGTTTTTT
TRBJ1-5	NA	few	TRBV28	CASSVGPARQPQHF	TGTGCCAGCAGTGTGGGGCCAGCACGACAGCCCCAGCATTTT
TRBJ1-2	NA	NA	TRBV20-1	CSVPGYTF	TGCAGTGTCCCTGGCTACACCTTC
TRBJ2-7	TRBD2	many	TRBV7-2	CASSLVGLAGEGAYEQYF	TGTGCCAGCAGCTTAGTAGGACTAGCGGGAGAAGGGGCCTACGAGCAGTACTTC
TRBJ1-5	NA	NA	TRBV25-1	CASSSRPLGYSNQPQHF	TGTGCCAGCAGTTCCCGACCCCTGGGTTATAGCAATCAGCCCCAGCATTTT
TRBJ1-2	NA	NA	TRBV7-9	CASSSPSRAGYTF	TGTGCCAGCAGCTCCCCTTCCAGGGCTGGCTACACCTTC
TRBJ1-2	NA	NA	TRBV9	CASAQTGAYGYTF	TGTGCCAGCGCACAAACAGGTGCCTATGGCTACACCTTC
TRBJ2-7	NA	NA	TRBV5-5	CASSDRQNYEQYF	TGTGCCAGCAGCGACCGACAGAACTACGAGCAGTACTTC
TRBJ2-1	NA	few	TRBV9	CASSGRGEQFF	TGTGCCAGCAGCGGAAGGGGTGAGCAGTTCTTC